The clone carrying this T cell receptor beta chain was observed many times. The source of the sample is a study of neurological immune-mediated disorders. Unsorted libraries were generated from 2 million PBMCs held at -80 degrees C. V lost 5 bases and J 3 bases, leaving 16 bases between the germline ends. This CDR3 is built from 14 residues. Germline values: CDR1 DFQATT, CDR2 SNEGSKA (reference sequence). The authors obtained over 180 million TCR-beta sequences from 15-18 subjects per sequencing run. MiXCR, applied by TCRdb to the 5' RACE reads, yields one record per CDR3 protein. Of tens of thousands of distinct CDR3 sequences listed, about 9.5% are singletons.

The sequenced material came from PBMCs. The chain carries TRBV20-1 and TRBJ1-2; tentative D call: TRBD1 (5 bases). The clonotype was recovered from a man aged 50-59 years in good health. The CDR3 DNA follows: TGCAGTGCTGGAGTTTCGGGACGGTACTATGGCTACACCTTC. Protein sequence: CSAGVSGRYYGYTF.